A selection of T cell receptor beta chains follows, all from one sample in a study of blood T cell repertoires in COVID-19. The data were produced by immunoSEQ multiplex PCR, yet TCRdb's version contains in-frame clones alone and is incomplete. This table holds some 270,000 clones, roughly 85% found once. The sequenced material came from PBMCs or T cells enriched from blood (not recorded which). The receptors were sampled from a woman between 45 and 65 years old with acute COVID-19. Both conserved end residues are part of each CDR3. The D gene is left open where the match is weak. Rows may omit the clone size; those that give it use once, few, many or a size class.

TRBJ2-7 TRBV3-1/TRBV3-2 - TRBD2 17 CASSGKTPGLVFPEQYF TGTGCCAGCAGCGGCAAGACCCCGGGACTAGTGTTCCCCGAGCAGTACTTC
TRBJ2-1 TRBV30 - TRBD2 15 CAWSALAGPYNEQFF TGTGCCTGGAGTGCCCTAGCGGGACCTTACAATGAGCAGTTCTTC
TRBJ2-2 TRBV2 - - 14 CASSWLSAVGELFF TGTGCCAGCAGTTGGCTTTCCGCAGTTGGGGAGCTGTTTTTT
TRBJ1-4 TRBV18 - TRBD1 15 CASSPTTGVREKLFF TGTGCCAGCTCCCCTACGACAGGGGTAAGGGAAAAACTGTTTTTT
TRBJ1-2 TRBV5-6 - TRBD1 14 CASSRTGPNYGYTF TGTGCCAGCAGTCGGACAGGACCCAACTATGGCTACACCTTC
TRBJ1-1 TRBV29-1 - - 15 CSVRSITGTKPEAFF TGCAGCGTTCGATCCATAACAGGGACAAAGCCTGAAGCTTTCTTT
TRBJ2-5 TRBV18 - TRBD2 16 CASSPEGLAGGETQYF TGTGCCAGCTCACCGGAAGGACTAGCGGGGGGAGAGACCCAGTACTTC
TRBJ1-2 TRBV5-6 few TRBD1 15 CASSLYQTGGYGYTF TGTGCCAGCAGCTTGTATCAGACAGGGGGCTATGGCTACACCTTC
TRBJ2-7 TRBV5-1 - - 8 CASREQYF TGCGCCAGCCGCGAGCAGTACTTC
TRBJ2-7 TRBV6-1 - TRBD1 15 CASSEGQGVSYEQYF TGTGCCAGCAGTGAAGGGCAGGGGGTCTCCTACGAGCAGTACTTC
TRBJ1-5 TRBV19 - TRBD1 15 CASSIGGQDYQPQHF TGTGCCAGTAGTATAGGGGGACAGGATTATCAGCCCCAGCATTTT
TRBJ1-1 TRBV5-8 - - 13 CASSLVALTEAFF TGTGCCAGCAGCTTGGTGGCCCTCACTGAAGCTTTCTTT
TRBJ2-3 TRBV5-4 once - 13 CASSRRETDTQYF TGTGCCAGCAGCCGCCGGGAGACAGATACGCAGTATTTT
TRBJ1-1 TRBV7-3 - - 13 CASSRQENTEAFF TGTGCCAGCAGCCGACAGGAAAACACTGAAGCTTTCTTT
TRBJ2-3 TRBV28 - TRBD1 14 CASSAPRGQDTQYF TGTGCCAGCAGTGCTCCAAGGGGGCAAGATACGCAGTATTTT
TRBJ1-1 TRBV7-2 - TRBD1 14 CASRIGQGNTEAFF TGTGCCAGCAGGATTGGACAGGGGAACACTGAAGCTTTCTTT
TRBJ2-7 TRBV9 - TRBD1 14 CASSSGQGSYEQYF TGTGCCAGCAGCTCCGGACAGGGCTCCTACGAGCAGTACTTC
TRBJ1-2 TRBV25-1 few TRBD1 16 CASSGGTGGSTYGYTF TGTGCCAGCAGTGGGGGGACAGGGGGCAGCACCTATGGCTACACCTTC
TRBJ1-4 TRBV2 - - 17 CASSRTEWWATNEKLFF TGTGCCAGCAGCAGGACAGAGTGGTGGGCAACTAATGAAAAACTGTTTTTT
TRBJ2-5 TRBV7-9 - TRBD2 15 CASSYSGAYQETQYF TGTGCCAGCAGTTATAGCGGGGCGTACCAAGAGACCCAGTACTTC
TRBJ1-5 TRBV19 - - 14 CASSRDRYNQPQHF TGTGCCAGTAGTCGCGACAGGTACAATCAGCCCCAGCATTTT
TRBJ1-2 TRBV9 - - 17 CASSVFGEISINYGYTF TGTGCCAGCAGCGTCTTCGGAGAAATTTCAATCAACTATGGCTACACCTTC
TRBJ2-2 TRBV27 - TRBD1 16 CASSSHRDRYTGELFF TGTGCCAGCAGTTCCCACCGGGACAGGTACACCGGGGAGCTGTTTTTT
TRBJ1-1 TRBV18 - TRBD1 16 CASSPFFGQGETEAFF TGTGCCAGCTCACCATTCTTCGGACAGGGAGAAACTGAAGCTTTCTTT
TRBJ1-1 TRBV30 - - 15 CAWSAHLQGSTEAFF TGTGCCTGGAGTGCTCACCTACAGGGAAGTACTGAAGCTTTCTTT
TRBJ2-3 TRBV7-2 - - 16 CASSPRLGGGADTQYF TGTGCCAGCAGCCCCCGCCTGGGAGGTGGTGCAGATACGCAGTATTTT
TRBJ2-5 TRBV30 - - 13 CAWSVSAEAAQYF TGTGCCTGGAGTGTCTCTGCGGAGGCGGCCCAGTACTTC
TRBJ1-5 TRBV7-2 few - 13 CASSFRGDQPQHF TGTGCCAGCAGCTTCCGGGGGGATCAGCCCCAGCATTTT
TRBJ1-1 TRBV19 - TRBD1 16 CASKLFGQGKRTEAFF TGTGCCAGTAAACTTTTCGGACAGGGAAAGAGAACTGAAGCTTTCTTT
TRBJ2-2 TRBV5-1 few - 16 CASREGTSANTGELFF TGCGCCAGCAGAGAGGGGACTTCCGCGAACACCGGGGAGCTGTTTTTT
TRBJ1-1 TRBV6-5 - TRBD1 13 CAGRQGGWLGAFF TGTGCCGGCAGACAGGGTGGATGGTTGGGAGCTTTCTTT
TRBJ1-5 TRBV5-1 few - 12 CASNSEGGPQHF TGCGCCAGCAATTCGGAGGGAGGGCCCCAGCATTTT
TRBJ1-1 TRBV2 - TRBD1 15 CASRGTGGTDTEAFF TGTGCCAGCAGGGGGACAGGGGGAACGGACACTGAAGCTTTCTTT
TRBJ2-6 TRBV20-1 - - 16 CSASQTGMWGANVLTF TGCAGTGCTAGTCAAACAGGGATGTGGGGGGCCAACGTCCTGACTTTC
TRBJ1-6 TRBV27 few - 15 CASSLSLTSGMTLHF TGTGCCAGCAGTTTATCCTTAACGTCAGGGATGACCCTCCACTTT